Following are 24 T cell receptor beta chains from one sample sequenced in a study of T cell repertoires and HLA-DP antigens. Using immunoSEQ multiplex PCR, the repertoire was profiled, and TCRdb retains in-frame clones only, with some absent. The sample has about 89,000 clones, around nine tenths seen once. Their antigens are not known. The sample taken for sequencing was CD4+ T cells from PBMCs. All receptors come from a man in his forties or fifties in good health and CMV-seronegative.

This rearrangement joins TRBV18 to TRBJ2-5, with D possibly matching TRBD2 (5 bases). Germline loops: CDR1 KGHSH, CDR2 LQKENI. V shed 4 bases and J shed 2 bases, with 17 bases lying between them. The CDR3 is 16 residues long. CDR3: CASSRESGGLQETQYF. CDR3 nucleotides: TGTGCCAGCTCACGGGAGAGCGGAGGATTACAAGAGACCCAGTACTTC.

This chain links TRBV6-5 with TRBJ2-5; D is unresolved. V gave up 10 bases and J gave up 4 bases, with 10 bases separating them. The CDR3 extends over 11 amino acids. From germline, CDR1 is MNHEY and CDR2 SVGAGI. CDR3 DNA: TGTGCCACACGAAACATAGAGACCCAGTACTTC. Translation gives CATRNIETQYF.

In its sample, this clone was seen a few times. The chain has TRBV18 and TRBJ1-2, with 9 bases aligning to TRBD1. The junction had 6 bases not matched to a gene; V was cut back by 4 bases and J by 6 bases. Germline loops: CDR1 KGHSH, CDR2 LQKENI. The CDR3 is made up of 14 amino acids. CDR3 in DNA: TGTGCCAGCTCACGGCTTAGGACAGGGGATGGCTACACCTTC. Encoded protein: CASSRLRTGDGYTF.

This chain's CDR3 is CASSQGSGIGGELFF. In nucleotides, the CDR3 is TGCGCCAGCAGCCAAGGATCCGGGATAGGCGGGGAGCTGTTTTTT. The chain combines TRBV4-1 with TRBJ2-2, with D maybe TRBD2 (5 bases). CDR1 MGHRA and CDR2 YSYEKL come from the germline V gene. V was trimmed by 1 base and J by 7 bases, leaving 13 bases between them. This CDR3 spans 15 amino acids.

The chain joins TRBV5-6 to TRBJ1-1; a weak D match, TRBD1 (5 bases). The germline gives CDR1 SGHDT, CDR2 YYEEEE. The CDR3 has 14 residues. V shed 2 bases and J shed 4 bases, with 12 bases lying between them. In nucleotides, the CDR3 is TGTGCCAGCAGCTTTAGGGGTGTAGGCACTGAAGCTTTCTTT. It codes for CASSFRGVGTEAFF.

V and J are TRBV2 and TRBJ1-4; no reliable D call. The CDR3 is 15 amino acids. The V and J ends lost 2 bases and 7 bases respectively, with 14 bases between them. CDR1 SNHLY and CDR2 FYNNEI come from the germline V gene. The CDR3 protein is CASSESSAVGEKLFF. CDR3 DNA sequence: TGTGCCAGCAGTGAAAGCTCGGCCGTCGGTGAAAAACTGTTTTTT.

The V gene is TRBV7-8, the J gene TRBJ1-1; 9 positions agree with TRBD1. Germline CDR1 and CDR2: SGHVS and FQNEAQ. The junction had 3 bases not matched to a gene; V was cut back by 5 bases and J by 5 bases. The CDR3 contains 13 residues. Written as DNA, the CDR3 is TGTGCCAGCAGCGGACAGGGGAGAACTGAAGCTTTCTTT. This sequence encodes CASSGQGRTEAFF.

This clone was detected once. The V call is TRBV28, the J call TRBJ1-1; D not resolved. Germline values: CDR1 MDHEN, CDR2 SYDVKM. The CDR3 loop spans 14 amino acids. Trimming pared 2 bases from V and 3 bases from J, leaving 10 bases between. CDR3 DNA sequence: TGTGCCAGCAGTTTAGCATACAGCCACACTGAAGCTTTCTTT. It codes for CASSLAYSHTEAFF.

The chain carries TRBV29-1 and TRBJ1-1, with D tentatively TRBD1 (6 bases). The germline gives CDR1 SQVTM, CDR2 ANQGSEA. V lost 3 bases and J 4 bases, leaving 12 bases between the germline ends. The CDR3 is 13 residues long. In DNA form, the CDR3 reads TGCAGCGTTGAGGGCAGGGGAGTCACTGAAGCTTTCTTT. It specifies CSVEGRGVTEAFF.

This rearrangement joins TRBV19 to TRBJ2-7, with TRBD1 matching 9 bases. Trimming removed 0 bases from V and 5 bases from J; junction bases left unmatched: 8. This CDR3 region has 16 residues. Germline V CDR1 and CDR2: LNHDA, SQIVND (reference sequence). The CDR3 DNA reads TGTGCCAGTAGTATAGATACCGGGACAGGGAATCACGAGCAGTACTTC. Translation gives CASSIDTGTGNHEQYF.

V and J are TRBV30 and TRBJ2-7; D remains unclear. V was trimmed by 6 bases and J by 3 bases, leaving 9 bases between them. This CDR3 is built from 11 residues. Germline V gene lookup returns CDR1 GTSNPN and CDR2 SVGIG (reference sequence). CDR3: CACGGGYEQYF. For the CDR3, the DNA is TGTGCCTGTGGTGGTGGCTACGAGCAGTACTTC.

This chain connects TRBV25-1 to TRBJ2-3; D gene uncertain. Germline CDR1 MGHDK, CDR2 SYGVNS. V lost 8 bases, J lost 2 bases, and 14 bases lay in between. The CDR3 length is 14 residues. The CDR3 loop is CASLGNRYTDTQYF. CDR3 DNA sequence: TGTGCCAGCCTGGGAAACAGATACACAGATACGCAGTATTTT.

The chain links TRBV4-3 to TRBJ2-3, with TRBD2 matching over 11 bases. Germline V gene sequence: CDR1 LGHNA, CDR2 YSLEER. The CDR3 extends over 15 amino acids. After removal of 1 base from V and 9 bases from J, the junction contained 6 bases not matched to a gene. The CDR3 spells CASSQGLAGGITQYF. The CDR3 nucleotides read TGCGCCAGCAGCCAAGGGCTAGCGGGAGGTATCACGCAGTATTTT.

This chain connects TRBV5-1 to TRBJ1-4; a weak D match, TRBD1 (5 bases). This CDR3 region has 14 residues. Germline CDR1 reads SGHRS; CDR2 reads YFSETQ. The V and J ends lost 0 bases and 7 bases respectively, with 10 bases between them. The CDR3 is CASSLEAGGEKLFF. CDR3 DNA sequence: TGCGCCAGCAGCTTGGAGGCGGGGGGTGAAAAACTGTTTTTT. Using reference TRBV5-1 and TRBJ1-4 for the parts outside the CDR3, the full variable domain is KAGVTQTPRYLIKTRGQQVTLSCSPISGHRSVSWYQQTPGQGLQFLFEYFSETQRNKGNFPGRFSGRQFSNSRSEMNVSTLELGDSALYLCASSLEAGGEKLFFGSGTQLSVL.

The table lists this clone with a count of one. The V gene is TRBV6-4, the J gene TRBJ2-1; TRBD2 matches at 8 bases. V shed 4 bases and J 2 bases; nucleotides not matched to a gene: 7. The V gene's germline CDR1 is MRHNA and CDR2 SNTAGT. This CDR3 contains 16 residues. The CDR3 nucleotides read TGTGCCAGCAGTGTGTCGGTCGGGGGGGCCTACAATGAGCAGTTCTTC. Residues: CASSVSVGGAYNEQFF.

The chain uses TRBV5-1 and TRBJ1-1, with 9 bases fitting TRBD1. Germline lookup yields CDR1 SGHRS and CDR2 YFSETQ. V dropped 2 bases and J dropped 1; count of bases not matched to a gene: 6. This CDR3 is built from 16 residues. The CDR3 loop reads CASSFSSQGANTEAFF. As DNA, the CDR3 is TGCGCCAGCAGCTTCTCCTCACAGGGGGCGAACACTGAAGCTTTCTTT.

For the CDR3, the DNA is TGTGCCAGTAGTATAGATTGGGGAAGAGCCTACAATGAGCAGTTCTTC. Translation: CASSIDWGRAYNEQFF. This sequence joins TRBV19 and TRBJ2-1; D is undetermined. This CDR3 contains 16 residues. Trimming cost V 0 bases and J 2 bases, with 11 bases left between them. Germline-derived CDR1 and CDR2 are LNHDA and SQIVND (reference sequence).

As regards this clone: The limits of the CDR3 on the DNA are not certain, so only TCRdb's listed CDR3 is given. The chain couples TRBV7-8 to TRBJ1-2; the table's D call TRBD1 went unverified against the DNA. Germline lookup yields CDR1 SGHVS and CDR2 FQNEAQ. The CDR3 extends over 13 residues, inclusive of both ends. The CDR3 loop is CASSLTGVAGGTF.

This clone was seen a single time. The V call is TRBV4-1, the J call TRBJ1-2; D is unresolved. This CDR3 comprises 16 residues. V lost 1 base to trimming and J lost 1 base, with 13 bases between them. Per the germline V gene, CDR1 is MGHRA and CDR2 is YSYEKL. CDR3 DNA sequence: TGCGCCAGCAGCCAAGCCTCCACTCCTGGTAACTATGGCTACACCTTC. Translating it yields CASSQASTPGNYGYTF.

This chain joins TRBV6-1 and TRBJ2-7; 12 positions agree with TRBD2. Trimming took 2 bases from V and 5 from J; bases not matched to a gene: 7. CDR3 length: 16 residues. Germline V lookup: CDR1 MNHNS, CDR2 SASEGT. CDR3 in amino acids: CASSERLGLAGHEQYF. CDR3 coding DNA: TGTGCCAGCAGTGAAAGGCTGGGACTAGCGGGCCACGAGCAGTACTTC.

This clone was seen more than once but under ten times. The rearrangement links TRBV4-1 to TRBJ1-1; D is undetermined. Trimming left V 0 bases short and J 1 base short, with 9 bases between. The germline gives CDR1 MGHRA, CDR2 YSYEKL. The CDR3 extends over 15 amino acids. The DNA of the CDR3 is TGCGCCAGCAGCCAAGACACCGCGGGGAACACTGAAGCTTTCTTT. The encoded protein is CASSQDTAGNTEAFF.

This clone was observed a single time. The DNA of the CDR3 is TGTGCCAGCACCGGACAGGGTACCGCTGGGGGCTACACCTTC. It yields the protein CASTGQGTAGGYTF. The chain links TRBV6-5 to TRBJ1-2, with TRBD1 matching 8 bases. J lost 8 bases, V lost 7 bases, and 12 bases had no gene match. CDR3 size: 14 residues. The germline V gene has CDR1 MNHEY and CDR2 SVGAGI.

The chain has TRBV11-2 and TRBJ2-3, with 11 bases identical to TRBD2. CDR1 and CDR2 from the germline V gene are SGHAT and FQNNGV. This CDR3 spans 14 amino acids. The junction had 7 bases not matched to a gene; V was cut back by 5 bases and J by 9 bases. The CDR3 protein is CASSLLAGGETQYF. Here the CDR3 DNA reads TGTGCCAGCAGCCTCCTAGCGGGAGGTGAGACGCAGTATTTT.

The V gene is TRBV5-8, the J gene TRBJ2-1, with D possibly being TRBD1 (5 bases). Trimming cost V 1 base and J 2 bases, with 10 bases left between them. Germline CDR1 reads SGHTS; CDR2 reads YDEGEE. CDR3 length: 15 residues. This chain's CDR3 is CASSLQGLTYNEQFF. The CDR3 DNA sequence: TGTGCCAGCAGCTTGCAGGGCCTTACCTACAATGAGCAGTTCTTC. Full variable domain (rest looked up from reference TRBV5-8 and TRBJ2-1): EAGVTQSPTHLIKTRGQQATLRCSPISGHTSVYWYQQALGLGLQFLLWYDEGEERNRGNFPPRFSGRQFPNYSSELNVNALELEDSALYLCASSLQGLTYNEQFFGPGTRLTVL.